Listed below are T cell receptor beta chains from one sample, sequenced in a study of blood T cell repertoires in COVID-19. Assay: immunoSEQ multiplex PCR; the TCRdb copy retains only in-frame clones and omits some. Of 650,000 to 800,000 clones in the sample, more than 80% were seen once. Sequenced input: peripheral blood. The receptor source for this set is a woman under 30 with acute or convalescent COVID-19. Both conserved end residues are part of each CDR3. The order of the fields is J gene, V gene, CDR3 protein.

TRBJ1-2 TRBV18 CASSPDRRTLNYGYTF
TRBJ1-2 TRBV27 CATLGSNYGYTF
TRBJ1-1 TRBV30 CAWGEFLRAPGEPEAFF
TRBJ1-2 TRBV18 CASSPDSLYGYTF
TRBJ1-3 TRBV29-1 CSVVTVTAISGNTIYF
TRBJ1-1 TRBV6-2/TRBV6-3 CASSFDRNTEAFF
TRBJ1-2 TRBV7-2 CASGEGQGAYGYTF
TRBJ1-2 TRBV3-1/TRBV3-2 CASSPLGANYGYTF
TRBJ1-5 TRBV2 CASTGQFGGSQPQHF
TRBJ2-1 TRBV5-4 CASSLYQGAEQFF
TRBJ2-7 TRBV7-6 CASSPLEQYF
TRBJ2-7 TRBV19 CASSTGAGGFSYEQYF
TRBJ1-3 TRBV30 CAGPGSGNTIYF
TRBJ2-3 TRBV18 CASSPRRGTDTQYF
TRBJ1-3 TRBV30 CAWDITGGGSGNTIYF
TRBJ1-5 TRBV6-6 CASSRVVSGVGGNQPQHF
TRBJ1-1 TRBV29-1 CSVVHQNTEAFF
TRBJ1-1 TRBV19 CASSIEGAMNTEAFF
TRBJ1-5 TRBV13 CASSLATGEGNQPQHF
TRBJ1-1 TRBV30 CAWSVPRRDVGVNTEAFF
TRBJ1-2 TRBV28 CASSPRQGRGYTF
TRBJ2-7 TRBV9 CASSVGDRGTYEQYF
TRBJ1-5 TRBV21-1 CAPPADTDSNQPQHF
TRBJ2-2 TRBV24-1 CATSDPDRDTGELFF
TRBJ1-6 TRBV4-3 CASSQRLASNSPLHF
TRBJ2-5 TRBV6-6 CASSYPQQETQYF
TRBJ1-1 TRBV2 CASSGGQGGSEAFF
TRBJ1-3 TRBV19 CASSIGDSSGNTIYF
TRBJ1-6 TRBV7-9 CASRGQGHSPLHF